The 23 T cell receptor beta chains in this list originate from one sample, sequenced in a study of quantifying T cell responses using KT2 cells. The wider study: TCR alpha and beta constant-region primers primed reverse transcription of RNA.

Each cDNA got a UMI-containing oligo ligated at its 3' end. First-round PCR used 3 to 4 cycles and beta primers RC1.1 and RC1.2 covering TRBC1 and TRBC2. TCRdb re-analysed the UMI-ligation and nested PCR reads in MiXCR, keeping a single row per CDR3 protein. The repertoire has 42,000 or so distinct CDR3 sequences, 17% of them found once; the top ten carry approximately 40%. Sequencing input: PBMCs spiked with cells of the T cell clone KT2. The source of these receptors is a human donor.

This clonotype came up a few times. The chain couples TRBV21-1 to TRBJ2-1; the table names TRBD1, a call not compared with the DNA. TRBV21-1 represents a pseudogene. The CDR3 totals 19 residues. The CDR3 DNA follows: TGTGCCAGCAGCAAAGCGCTTTGGGAGGGGGGGAGTGAGTACAATGAGCAGTTCTTC. It translates to CASSKALWEGGSEYNEQFF.

The rearrangement joins TRBV18 to TRBJ2-5; 7 bases fit TRBD2. V dropped 1 base and J dropped 2; count of bases not matched to a gene: 13. The V gene's germline CDR1 is KGHSH and CDR2 LQKENI. The CDR3 length is 18 residues. CDR3 protein: CASSPLPRSGAAQETQYF. Written as DNA, the CDR3 is TGTGCCAGCTCACCACTCCCCAGGAGCGGGGCAGCTCAAGAGACCCAGTACTTC.

In its sample, this clonotype was seen once. The rearrangement links TRBV30 to TRBJ2-2, with D hard to call. Deletions cut 2 bases from V and 3 bases from J, with 7 bases between. Germline CDR1 GTSNPN, CDR2 SVGIG (reference sequence). The length of the CDR3 is 13 residues. CDR3 residues: CAWSFLDTGELFF. The CDR3 bases are TGTGCCTGGAGTTTCCTCGACACCGGGGAGCTGTTTTTT.

Ten or more counts support this clonotype. The genes are TRBV11-1 and TRBJ2-1; 7 nucleotides agree with TRBD1. Germline V CDR1 and CDR2: SGHAT, FQDESV (reference sequence). The CDR3 is made up of 14 amino acids. With V trimmed by 5 bases and J by 4 bases, 5 bases remained unmatched. Written as DNA, the CDR3 is TGTGCCAGCAGCCCCCGGGACAGTTACAATGAGCAGTTCTTC. It is translated as CASSPRDSYNEQFF.

This clonotype was observed once. The V and J genes are TRBV21-1 and TRBJ1-2. TRBV21-1 is labeled a pseudogene. The CDR3 loop spans 15 amino acids. The CDR3 DNA is TGTGCCAGCAGCAACCGGAGCGGCGAGGACTATGGCTACACCTTC. Its protein product is CASSNRSGEDYGYTF.

The table lists this clonotype with a few counts. This chain joins TRBV5-1 and TRBJ2-7, with D possibly TRBD2 on 6 matching bases. Germline V CDR1 and CDR2: SGHRS, YFSETQ. The CDR3 has 15 amino acids. Trimming shortened V by 2 bases and J by 3 bases, and 15 bases separated the two germline ends. The CDR3 loop is CASSLLGGGNYEQYF. DNA of the CDR3: TGCGCCAGCAGCTTATTGGGAGGTGGGAACTACGAGCAGTACTTC.

This clonotype came up many times. The chain has TRBV6-5 and TRBJ1-2, with 9 bases identical to TRBD1. Germline CDR1 is MNHEY and CDR2 is SVGAGI. This CDR3 is 13 amino acids long. Trimming cost V 6 bases and J 8 bases; bases outside gene matches: 7. The CDR3 sequence is CASSLQGAGGYTF. In DNA, the CDR3 is TGTGCCAGCAGCTTACAGGGGGCAGGGGGCTACACCTTC.

The table lists this clonotype with a few counts. V is TRBV25-1 and J is TRBJ1-2; D gene ambiguous. V gave up 1 base and J gave up 0 bases, with 12 bases separating them. Germline V gene data show CDR1 as MGHDK and CDR2 as SYGVNS. The CDR3 has 16 residues. The CDR3: CASSELGTAANYGYTF. CDR3 in DNA: TGTGCCAGCAGTGAATTGGGAACAGCCGCTAACTATGGCTACACCTTC.

The genes are TRBV15 and TRBJ2-5, with 10 bases identical to TRBD2. Trimming removed 0 bases from V and 5 bases from J; junction bases left unmatched: 3. The CDR3 contains 15 residues. CDR1 and CDR2 from the germline V gene are LNHNV and YYDKDF (reference sequence). The CDR3 loop reads CATSREAGGGETQYF. CDR3 coding DNA: TGTGCCACCAGCAGAGAAGCGGGAGGGGGGGAGACCCAGTACTTC. Based on the CDR3 plus reference TRBV15 and TRBJ2-5, the full variable domain is DAMVIQNPRYQVTQFGKPVTLSCSQTLNHNVMYWYQQKSSQAPKLLFHYYDKDFNNEADTPDNFQSRRPNTSFCFLDIRSPGLGDTAMYLCATSREAGGGETQYFGPGTRLLVL.

V and J are TRBV6-6 and TRBJ1-2, with a weak D call TRBD1 (5 bases). V lost 8 bases to trimming and J lost 3 bases, with 13 bases between them. CDR3 length: 13 amino acids. CDR1 is MNHNY, CDR2 SVGAGI, per germline (reference sequence). CDR3 DNA: TGTGCCAGCGCCATACAGACAGACTATGGCTACACCTTC. Translation gives CASAIQTDYGYTF.

The V gene is TRBV12-3 or TRBV12-4, the J gene TRBJ1-2, with a possible D match to TRBD1 (5 bases). V was pared by 2 bases and J by 4 bases, with 20 bases between. This CDR3 comprises 17 residues. The CDR3 sequence: CASSLWGRRSGGYGYTF. The CDR3 DNA reads TGTGCCAGCAGTTTATGGGGCAGAAGGTCGGGAGGCTATGGCTACACCTTC.

This chain joins TRBV7-9 and TRBJ1-4; 8 nucleotides match TRBD1. This CDR3 is built from 21 residues. The V segment lost 3 bases and the J segment 5 bases; nucleotides outside the gene matches: 23. Per the germline V gene, CDR1 is SEHNR and CDR2 is FQNEAQ (reference sequence). DNA of the CDR3: TGTGCCAGCAGCTTGAATTTGGGGTCTGGGTCAGGGGGCGCCTCCAATGAAAAACTGTTTTTT. This codes for CASSLNLGSGSGGASNEKLFF.

Concerning this clonotype: Since the CDR3 does not end with the conserved phenylalanine or tryptophan, this likely comes from a read error. The chain is built from TRBV2 and TRBJ2-5; D remains ambiguous. Germline loops: CDR1 SNHLY, CDR2 FYNNEI. The CDR3 is 11 amino acids. Trimming stripped 7 bases from V and 8 bases from J, with 11 bases between. The CDR3 DNA reads as TGTGCCAGCAACCTGGAGTATACCCAGTACCTC. Protein: CASNLEYTQYL.

The chain links TRBV6-4 to TRBJ2-3; 12 bases map to TRBD1. CDR1 is MRHNA, CDR2 SNTAGT, per germline. The CDR3 length is 17 residues. V shed 0 bases and J 6 bases; nucleotides not matched to a gene: 7. Here the CDR3 reads CASSDSTPGTGGDTQYF. The CDR3 DNA sequence: TGTGCCAGCAGTGACTCTACCCCCGGGACAGGGGGCGATACGCAGTATTTT.

In this sample, this clonotype turned up a few times. The chain uses TRBV3-1 and TRBJ1-1, with D possibly matching TRBD1 (6 bases). Per the germline V gene, CDR1 is LGHDT and CDR2 is YNNKEL (reference sequence). The CDR3 spans 14 residues. V was trimmed by 3 bases and J by 1 base, leaving 9 bases between them. CDR3 bases: TGTGCCAGCAGCCACGCAGGGGCGAACACTGAAGCTTTCTTT. Its protein is CASSHAGANTEAFF.

This clonotype turned up a few times. This chain connects TRBV28 to TRBJ1-5; TRBD1 matches at 8 bases. CDR1 is MDHEN, CDR2 SYDVKM, per germline. V lost 5 bases and J lost 2; bases outside the gene matches: 5. This CDR3 is 15 amino acids long. The CDR3 DNA follows: TGTGCCAGCAGTCCGACGGGACAGGGCAATCAGCCCCAGCATTTT. Translation gives CASSPTGQGNQPQHF.

This clonotype turned up a few times. The chain joins TRBV11-2 to TRBJ2-2; weak D call: TRBD2 (5 bases). V was cut by 3 bases and J by 7 bases, with 27 bases left in between. The CDR3 totals 19 residues. CDR1 and CDR2 from the germline V gene are SGHAT and FQNNGV. The CDR3 spells CASSFGGGTSSVRSGELFF. Written as DNA, the CDR3 is TGTGCCAGCAGCTTTGGAGGCGGAACCTCTAGTGTGCGTAGCGGGGAGCTGTTTTTT.

The table lists this clonotype with a few counts. The chain uses TRBV20-1 and TRBJ2-3; possibly TRBD1 or TRBD2 for D (5 bases each). The V end lost 3 bases, the J end lost 6 bases, and 13 bases lay between the germline ends. The CDR3 has 13 amino acids. In germline, CDR1 is DFQATT, CDR2 SNEGSKA (reference sequence). The CDR3 region has the DNA TGCAGTGCTAGGGGACCGGGATGGGATACGCAGTATTTT. Protein product: CSARGPGWDTQYF.

This clonotype counts as medium-sized. The chain has TRBV6-4 and TRBJ2-3, with D possibly matching TRBD1 (6 bases). This CDR3 comprises 15 residues. In germline, CDR1 is MRHNA, CDR2 SNTAGT. Trimming cost V 3 bases and J 1 base, with 11 bases left between them. The CDR3 is CASSEGAGGTDTQYF. The DNA of the CDR3 is TGTGCCAGCAGTGAAGGGGCAGGGGGCACAGATACGCAGTATTTT.

The chain joins TRBV12-3 or TRBV12-4 to TRBJ1-4; D not certain. The CDR3 covers 13 residues. V was trimmed by 1 base and J by 5 bases, leaving 5 bases between them. In DNA, the CDR3 is TGTGCCAGCAGTTTAGTGGGGAATGAAAAACTGTTTTTT. This codes for CASSLVGNEKLFF.

This clonotype has just one count. The chain carries TRBV2 and TRBJ2-7; 8 bases map to TRBD2. The CDR3 consists of 18 residues. Germline trimming cut 1 base from V and 2 bases from J; bases unmatched to any gene: 13. Per the germline V gene, CDR1 is SNHLY and CDR2 is FYNNEI. The CDR3 reads CASSEGHFFDSGTYEQYF. The CDR3 DNA reads TGTGCCAGCAGTGAAGGCCATTTTTTTGATAGCGGGACCTACGAGCAGTACTTC.

In this sample, this clonotype turned up many times. The J gene is TRBJ2-1, the V gene TRBV11-2, with D unclear. The germline gives CDR1 SGHAT, CDR2 FQNNGV. Trimming stripped 1 base from V and 7 bases from J, with 14 bases between. CDR3 length: 15 residues. In DNA, the CDR3 is TGTGCCAGCAGCTTAGGAGACCTAGGCACGAATGAGCAGTTCTTC. Translated: CASSLGDLGTNEQFF.

This clonotype showed up just a few times. V and J are TRBV20-1 and TRBJ2-7; a weak D match, TRBD2 (6 bases). Germline CDR1 is DFQATT and CDR2 is SNEGSKA (reference sequence). V was clipped by 8 bases and J by 0 bases, with 14 bases between them. The CDR3 runs to 13 residues. CDR3 sequence: CSSVAETSYEQYF. The CDR3 DNA reads TGCAGTTCGGTAGCGGAAACCTCCTACGAGCAGTACTTC.